The 21 T cell receptor beta chains below were found in one sample sequenced in a study of T cell responses to AZD1222 COVID-19 vaccine. Clones were read by immunoSEQ multiplex PCR, and TCRdb kept only the in-frame ones, dropping some. This table has about 170,000 clones, over 80% appearing once. Here the sequenced sample was peripheral blood, taken 28 days after the second dose of the MenACWY control vaccine. All receptors come from an adult who received the MenACWY meningococcal vaccine as a control.

V gene TRBV4-3 combines with J gene TRBJ1-2, with D perhaps matching TRBD1 (6 bases). Trimming cost V 0 bases and J 8 bases, with 16 bases left between them. CDR1 and CDR2 (germline): LGHNA, YSLEER. The CDR3 is 15 amino acids. CDR3 residues: CASSQDLPGAVGYTF. CDR3 bases: TGCGCCAGCAGCCAAGATCTGCCGGGGGCGGTAGGCTACACCTTC.

The rearrangement joins TRBV9 to TRBJ2-2; 8 bases map to TRBD2. The CDR3 extends over 15 amino acids. From germline, CDR1 is SGDLS and CDR2 YYNGEE. The V gene end was trimmed by 4 bases and the J gene end by 5 bases; junction bases not matched to a gene: 7. CDR3 amino acids: CASSTGGGRTGELFF. CDR3 in DNA: TGTGCCAGCAGCACCGGCGGCGGGAGGACCGGGGAGCTGTTTTTT.

This clone came up once. This chain connects TRBV7-6 to TRBJ2-1; 13 bases line up with TRBD2. The germline V gene encodes CDR1 SGHVS and CDR2 FNYEAQ. After removal of 4 bases from V and 8 bases from J, the junction contained 5 bases not matched to a gene. This CDR3 region has 15 residues. The CDR3: CASSSRLAGGDEQFF. The CDR3 DNA sequence: TGTGCCAGCAGCTCCCGACTAGCGGGAGGAGATGAGCAGTTCTTC.

The chain recombines TRBV18 with TRBJ1-5, with no clear D. The V and J ends lost 3 bases and 4 bases respectively, with 10 bases between them. The CDR3 is 14 residues long. CDR1 is KGHSH, CDR2 LQKENI, per germline. The DNA for the CDR3 is TGTGCCAGCTCACCGGATGGACTTAATCAGCCCCAGCATTTT. The encoded protein is CASSPDGLNQPQHF. Together with reference TRBV18 and TRBJ1-5, the CDR3 gives the full variable domain: NAGVMQNPRHLVRRRGQEARLRCSPMKGHSHVYWYRQLPEEGLKFMVYLQKENIIDESGMPKERFSAEFPKEGPSILRIQQVVRGDSAAYFCASSPDGLNQPQHFGDGTRLSIL.

J is TRBJ1-2 and V is TRBV13; tentative D call: TRBD1 (5 bases). The CDR3 consists of 14 residues. Germline V gene lookup returns CDR1 PRHDT and CDR2 FYEKMQ (reference sequence). Trimming stripped 5 bases from V and 7 bases from J, with 17 bases between. In DNA, the CDR3 is TGTGCCAGCAGCCCCACGCCCAGGGTGAGTGGCTACACCTTC. The encoded protein is CASSPTPRVSGYTF.

This clone has a single count. The chain links TRBV9 to TRBJ2-1; D possibly corresponds to TRBD2 (5 bases). CDR1 and CDR2 (germline): SGDLS, YYNGEE. CDR3 length: 15 residues. Trimming shortened V by 2 bases and J by 0 bases, and 9 bases separated the two germline ends. The CDR3 region is CASSVSVSSYNEQFF. CDR3 bases: TGTGCCAGCAGCGTTAGCGTGAGCTCCTACAATGAGCAGTTCTTC. The complete variable domain, with remaining parts taken from reference TRBV9 and TRBJ2-1, reads DSGVTQTPKHLITATGQRVTLRCSPRSGDLSVYWYQQSLDQGLQFLIQYYNGEERAKGNILERFSAQQFPDLHSELNLSSLELGDSALYFCASSVSVSSYNEQFFGPGTRLTVL.

The chain couples TRBV5-1 to TRBJ2-3; a possible D gene is TRBD2 (6 bases). CDR3 length: 18 amino acids. Germline V gene data show CDR1 as SGHRS and CDR2 as YFSETQ. The V gene lost 0 bases and the J gene lost 0 bases, with 17 bases spanning the gap. The CDR3 DNA sequence: TGCGCCAGCAGCTTGGCCCTGGGCGCGGGAACTAGCACAGATACGCAGTATTTT. As protein: CASSLALGAGTSTDTQYF.

The chain carries TRBV27 and TRBJ2-7; 9 nucleotides align to TRBD1. The CDR3 loop spans 16 amino acids. V shed 5 bases, J shed 6 bases, and the junction held 14 bases outside the gene matches. The germline gives CDR1 MNHEY, CDR2 SMNVEV (reference sequence). CDR3 sequence: CASSPLRQGVLGEQYF. DNA of the CDR3: TGTGCCAGCAGTCCCCTCCGACAGGGGGTTTTGGGCGAGCAGTACTTC.

The chain joins TRBV28 to TRBJ1-5; possible D gene TRBD1, 6 bases. V lost 7 bases and J lost 7, with 23 bases in between. This CDR3 is 16 amino acids long. The germline gives CDR1 MDHEN, CDR2 SYDVKM. The DNA for the CDR3 is TGTGCCAGCACCCCCAAGGCAAGGGGGGCGGGACAGCCCCAGCATTTT. Residues: CASTPKARGAGQPQHF.

The V gene is TRBV19, the J gene TRBJ1-4; TRBD1 is a possible D gene (5 bases). Per germline, CDR1 LNHDA and CDR2 SQIVND (reference sequence). Trimming pared 3 bases from V and 4 bases from J, leaving 9 bases between. The CDR3 has 14 residues. The CDR3 sequence is CASSMGTRNEKLFF. The CDR3 DNA sequence: TGTGCCAGTAGTATGGGGACCCGTAATGAAAAACTGTTTTTT.

The chain recombines TRBV7-2 with TRBJ2-3, with 7 bases lining up with TRBD2. V lost 5 bases to trimming and J lost 2 bases; unmatched junction nucleotides: 13. The CDR3 sequence is 17 residues long. The germline V gene encodes CDR1 SGHTA and CDR2 FQGNSA. CDR3 DNA sequence: TGTGCCAGCAGCCCGAAACCGACTAGCACCTCCACAGATACGCAGTATTTT. Protein: CASSPKPTSTSTDTQYF. Variable domain in full (rest from reference TRBV7-2 and TRBJ2-3): GAGVSQSPSNKVTEKGKDVELRCDPISGHTALYWYRQSLGQGLEFLIYFQGNSAPDKSGLPSDRFSAERTGGSVSTLTIQRTQQEDSAVYLCASSPKPTSTSTDTQYFGPGTRLTVL.

The V and J genes are TRBV25-1 and TRBJ1-2, with a weak D call TRBD1 (6 bases). The CDR3 contains 15 residues. Germline values: CDR1 MGHDK, CDR2 SYGVNS. Trimming took off 2 bases at V and 3 bases at J, with 13 bases between the two ends. The CDR3 coding sequence is TGTGCCAGCAGTGAAGGGAAACAGGGAGACTATGGCTACACCTTC. This translates into CASSEGKQGDYGYTF.

This clone was seen only a few times. A junction end diverges from the germline sequence, so it may reflect a read error. The gene calls are TRBV20-1 and TRBJ2-7; D is undetermined. The CDR3 length is 11 residues. CDR1 is DFQATT, CDR2 SNEGSKA, per germline (reference sequence). CDR3 protein: CSAPVSHEQYF. CDR3 nucleotides: TGCAGTGCGCCCGTCTCCCACGAGCAGTACTTC.

CDR3 region: CATSRKDYPRLFNTGELFF. The DNA for the CDR3 is TGTGCCACCAGCAGAAAAGACTACCCTCGGCTTTTTAACACCGGGGAGCTGTTTTTT. The chain is built from TRBV15 and TRBJ2-2, with D possibly being TRBD2 (5 bases). CDR3 length: 19 residues. V gave up 2 bases and J gave up 2 bases, with 21 bases separating them. Germline V gene lookup returns CDR1 LNHNV and CDR2 YYDKDF (reference sequence). The full variable domain, its missing parts supplied by reference TRBV15 and TRBJ2-2, is DAMVIQNPRYQVTQFGKPVTLSCSQTLNHNVMYWYQQKSSQAPKLLFHYYDKDFNNEADTPDNFQSRRPNTSFCFLDIRSPGLGDTAMYLCATSRKDYPRLFNTGELFFGEGSRLTVL.

The chain has TRBV7-8 and TRBJ2-2; 8 bases agree with TRBD2. The germline V gene has CDR1 SGHVS and CDR2 FQNEAQ. V lost 2 bases and J lost 7; bases outside the gene matches: 3. CDR3 length equals 14 residues. The CDR3, as DNA: TGTGCCAGCAGCTTAATAGCGGGAATCGGGGAGCTGTTTTTT. Translation: CASSLIAGIGELFF.

This chain uses TRBV5-4 with TRBJ2-7, with TRBD2 matching over 11 bases. The trim removed 3 bases at V and 3 bases at J, leaving 8 bases unmatched. There are 16 residues in the CDR3. Germline loops: CDR1 SGHNT, CDR2 YYREEE (reference sequence). CDR3 nucleotide sequence: TGTGCCAGCAGCTCCCGGGGTGGGACTAGCGGCTACGAGCAGTACTTC. Translation: CASSSRGGTSGYEQYF.

This chain uses TRBV21-1 with TRBJ2-5; the D call of TRBD1 is as the table states it, not checked on the DNA. TRBV21-1 constitutes a pseudogene. This CDR3 has 15 residues. The CDR3 bases are TGTGCCAGCAGCAGGGAGGACAGGTGGCAAGAGACCCAGTACTTC. It specifies CASSREDRWQETQYF.

The CDR3 DNA reads as TGCGCCAGCAGCCAAGGACAGGGTAACGAAAAACTGTTTTTT. The encoded protein is CASSQGQGNEKLFF. This chain connects TRBV4-3 to TRBJ1-4; 7 positions agree with TRBD1. Losses at the gene ends were 1 base for V and 8 bases for J; bases not matched to a gene: 4. CDR3 length: 14 residues. Germline loops: CDR1 LGHNA, CDR2 YSLEER.

This chain connects TRBV7-2 to TRBJ1-5; weak D call: TRBD1 (6 bases). The CDR3 is 14 residues long. Germline values: CDR1 SGHTA, CDR2 FQGNSA. V gave up 2 bases and J gave up 7 bases, with 12 bases separating them. In DNA form, the CDR3 reads TGTGCCAGCAGCTTAAATCAGGGGTGGCAGCCCCAGCATTTT. It yields the protein CASSLNQGWQPQHF.

This chain connects TRBV7-3 to TRBJ1-5, with D hard to call. The CDR3 length is 13 residues. Germline V lookup: CDR1 SGHTA, CDR2 FQGTGA. The V end lost 3 bases, the J end lost 4 bases, and 7 bases lay between the germline ends. CDR3 in amino acids: CASSLGTNQPQHF. CDR3 nucleotides: TGTGCCAGCAGCTTGGGCACAAATCAGCCCCAGCATTTT.

The chain couples TRBV10-3 to TRBJ1-1; D gene unclear. The V gene's germline CDR1 is ENHRY and CDR2 SYGVKD. V dropped 2 bases and J dropped 4 bases, with 8 bases sitting between them. The CDR3 is 13 residues long. CDR3 nucleotides: TGTGCCATCAGTGAGAGAGAGAGCACTGAAGCTTTCTTT. As protein: CAISERESTEAFF.